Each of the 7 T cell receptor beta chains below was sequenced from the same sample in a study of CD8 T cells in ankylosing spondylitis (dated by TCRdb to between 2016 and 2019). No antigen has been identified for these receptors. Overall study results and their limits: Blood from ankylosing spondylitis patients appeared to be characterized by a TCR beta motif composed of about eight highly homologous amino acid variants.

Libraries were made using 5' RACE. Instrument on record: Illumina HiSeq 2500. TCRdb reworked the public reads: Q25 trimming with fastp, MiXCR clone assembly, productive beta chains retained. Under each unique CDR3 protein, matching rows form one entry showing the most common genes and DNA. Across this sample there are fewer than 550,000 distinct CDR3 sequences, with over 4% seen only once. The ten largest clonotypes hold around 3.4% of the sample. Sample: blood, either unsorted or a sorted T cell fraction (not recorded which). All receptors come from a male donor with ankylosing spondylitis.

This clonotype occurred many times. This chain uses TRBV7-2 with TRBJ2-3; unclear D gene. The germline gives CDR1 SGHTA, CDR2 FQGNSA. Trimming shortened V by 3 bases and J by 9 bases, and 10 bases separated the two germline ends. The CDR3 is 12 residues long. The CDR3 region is CASSFHPATQYF. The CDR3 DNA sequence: TGTGCCAGCAGCTTTCACCCCGCGACGCAGTATTTT.

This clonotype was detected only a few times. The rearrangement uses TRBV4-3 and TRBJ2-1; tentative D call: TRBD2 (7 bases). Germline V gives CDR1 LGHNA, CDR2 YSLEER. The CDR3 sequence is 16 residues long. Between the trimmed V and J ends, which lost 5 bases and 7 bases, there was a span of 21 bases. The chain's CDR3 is CASSAGAGSGLNEQFF. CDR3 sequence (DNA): TGCGCCAGCAGCGCGGGGGCCGGCTCCGGGTTAAATGAGCAGTTCTTC.

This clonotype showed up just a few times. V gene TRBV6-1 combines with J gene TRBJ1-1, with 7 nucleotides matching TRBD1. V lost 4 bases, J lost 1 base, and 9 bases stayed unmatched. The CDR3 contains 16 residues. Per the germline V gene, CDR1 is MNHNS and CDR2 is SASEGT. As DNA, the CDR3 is TGTGCCAGCAGTGTTTACTGGGACAGCACGAACACTGAAGCTTTCTTT. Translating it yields CASSVYWDSTNTEAFF.

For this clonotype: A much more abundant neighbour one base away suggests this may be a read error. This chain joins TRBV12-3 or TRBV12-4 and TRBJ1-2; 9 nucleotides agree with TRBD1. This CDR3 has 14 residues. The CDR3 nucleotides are TGTGCCAGCAGTCTACGGGGACAGGGAGGGGGCTACAACTTC. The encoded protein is CASSLRGQGGGYNF.

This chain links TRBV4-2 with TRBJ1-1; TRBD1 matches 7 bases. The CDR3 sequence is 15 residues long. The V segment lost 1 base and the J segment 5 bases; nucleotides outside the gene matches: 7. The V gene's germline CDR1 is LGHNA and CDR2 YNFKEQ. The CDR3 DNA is TGTGCCAGCAGCCAAGCTGCACAGGGGAGGACTGAAGCTTTCTTT. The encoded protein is CASSQAAQGRTEAFF.

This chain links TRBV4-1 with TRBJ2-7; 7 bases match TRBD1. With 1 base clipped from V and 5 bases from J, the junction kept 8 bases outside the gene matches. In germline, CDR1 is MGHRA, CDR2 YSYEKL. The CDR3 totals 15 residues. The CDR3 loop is CASSQGRTGANEQYF. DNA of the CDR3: TGCGCCAGCAGCCAAGGTCGGACAGGTGCGAACGAGCAGTACTTC.

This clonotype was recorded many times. CDR3 bases: TGTGCCAGCAGTTACGACAGGCGTACCTCCGGCTACACCTTC. Its translation is CASSYDRRTSGYTF. The chain carries TRBV6-2 or TRBV6-3 and TRBJ1-2; tentative D call: TRBD1 (6 bases). Germline-derived CDR1 and CDR2 are MNHEY and SVGEGT. This CDR3 contains 14 residues. V was pared by 2 bases and J by 8 bases, with 15 bases between.